Listed here is a single T cell receptor beta chain. This specimen belongs to a study of PD-L1 blockade in urothelial cancer. On the study more broadly: Dosed intravenously at 1,200 mg every 3 weeks, atezolizumab was initiated by patients at some point between 2014 and 2016. Study patients had been treated with 0 to 3 previous chemotherapy regimens. Blood gave a median roughly 140,000 T cells.

Data came from immunoSEQ multiplex PCR; TCRdb stores just in-frame clones and leaves some out. This table has about 76,000 clones, around 80% appearing once. The CDR3 has 19 residues. Germline CDR1 is SGHAT and CDR2 is FQNNGV. V gave up 2 bases and J gave up 0 bases; unmatched junction bases: 8. The sample was PBMCs, taken around atezolizumab (anti-PD-L1) treatment. This chain joins TRBV11-2 and TRBJ2-1; 12 bases agree with TRBD2. The source of this sequence is a man aged 65 to 85 with urothelial cancer. DNA for the CDR3: TGTGCCAGCAGCTTAAGTCGGCTAGCGGGAGGGCCCTCCTACAATGAGCAGTTCTTC. Encoded protein: CASSLSRLAGGPSYNEQFF.